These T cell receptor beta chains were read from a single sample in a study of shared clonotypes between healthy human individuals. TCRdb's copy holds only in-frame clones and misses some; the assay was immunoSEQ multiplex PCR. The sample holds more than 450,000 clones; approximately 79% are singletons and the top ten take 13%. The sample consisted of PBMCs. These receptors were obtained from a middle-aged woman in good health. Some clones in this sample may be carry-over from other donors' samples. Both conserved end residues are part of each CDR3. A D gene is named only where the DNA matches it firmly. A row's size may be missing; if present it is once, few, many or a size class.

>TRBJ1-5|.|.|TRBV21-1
CASSRNQPQHF
TGTGCCAGCAGCAGAAATCAGCCCCAGCATTTT
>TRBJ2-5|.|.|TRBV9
CASSGRDTQETQYF
TGTGCCAGCAGCGGACGGGACACCCAAGAGACCCAGTACTTC
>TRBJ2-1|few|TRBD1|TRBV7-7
CASSWGQGTGEQFF
TGTGCCAGCAGCTGGGGACAGGGTACGGGTGAGCAGTTCTTC
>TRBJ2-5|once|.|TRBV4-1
CASSQGGAGETQYF
TGCGCCAGCAGCCAAGGAGGCGCGGGGGAGACCCAGTACTTC
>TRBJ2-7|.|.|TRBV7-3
CASSPSTFYEQYF
TGTGCCAGCAGCCCCTCGACTTTCTACGAGCAGTACTTC
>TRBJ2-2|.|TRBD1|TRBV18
CASSPGTGSSGELFF
TGTGCCAGCTCACCGGGGACAGGGTCATCCGGGGAGCTGTTTTTT
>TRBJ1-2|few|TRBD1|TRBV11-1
CASSLRTGESGYTF
TGTGCCAGCAGCTTACGGACAGGGGAGAGTGGCTACACCTTC
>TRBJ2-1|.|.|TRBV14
CASSRRGTYNEQFF
TGTGCCAGCAGCAGACGGGGTACCTACAATGAGCAGTTCTTC
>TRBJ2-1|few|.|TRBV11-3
CASSLLGNEQFF
TGTGCCAGCAGCTTATTAGGCAATGAGCAGTTCTTC
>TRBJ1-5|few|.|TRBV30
CAWSRYIGERGQPQHF
TGTGCCTGGAGCCGTTATATTGGGGAAAGGGGTCAGCCCCAGCATTTT
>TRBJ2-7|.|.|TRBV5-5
CASSFATAGYEQYF
TGTGCCAGCAGCTTCGCCACGGCGGGATACGAGCAGTACTTC
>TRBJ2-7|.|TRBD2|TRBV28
CASSLSGGPLIEQYF
TGTGCCAGCAGTTTATCGGGAGGGCCGCTTATCGAGCAGTACTTC
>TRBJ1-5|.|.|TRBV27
CASSLETGSGQPQHF
TGTGCCAGCAGTTTGGAGACAGGATCGGGCCAGCCCCAGCATTTT
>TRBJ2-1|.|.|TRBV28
CASSETVVGQFF
TGTGCCAGCAGCGAAACGGTTGTGGGGCAGTTCTTC
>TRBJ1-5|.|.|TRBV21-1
CASSKEPGQGIYSNQPQHF
TGTGCCAGCAGCAAAGAACCGGGACAGGGAATCTATAGCAATCAGCCCCAGCATTTT
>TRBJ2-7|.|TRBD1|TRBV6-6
CASSSQTGRTTYEQYF
TGTGCCAGCAGTTCTCAGACAGGGCGGACCACCTACGAGCAGTACTTC
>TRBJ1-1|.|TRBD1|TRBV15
CATSRDRGVTEAFF
TGTGCCACCAGCAGGGACAGGGGAGTCACTGAAGCTTTCTTT
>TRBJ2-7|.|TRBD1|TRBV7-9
CASRTTGAHEQYF
TGTGCCAGCAGAACCACAGGGGCCCACGAGCAGTACTTC
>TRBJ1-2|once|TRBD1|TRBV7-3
CASSQQPGQSAVVTF
TGTGCCAGCAGCCAACAGCCGGGACAGTCCGCAGTTGTCACCTTC
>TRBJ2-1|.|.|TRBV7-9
CASSPLGNEQFF
TGTGCCAGCAGCCCTCTGGGGAATGAGCAGTTCTTC
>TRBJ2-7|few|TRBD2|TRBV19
CASRRTSGPWEQYF
TGTGCCAGTAGGCGGACTAGCGGACCGTGGGAGCAGTACTTC
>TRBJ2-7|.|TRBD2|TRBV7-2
CASSRGLAADYEQYF
TGTGCCAGCAGCCGCGGACTAGCGGCTGACTACGAGCAGTACTTC
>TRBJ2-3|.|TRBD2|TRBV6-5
CATARRERTDTQYF
TGTGCCACCGCCAGGCGGGAGAGGACAGATACGCAGTATTTT
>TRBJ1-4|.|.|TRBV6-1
CASSVGQRNEKLFF
TGTGCCAGCAGTGTCGGACAAAGAAATGAAAAACTGTTTTTT
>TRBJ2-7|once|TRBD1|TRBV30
CAWSGQGAHEQYF
TGTGCCTGGAGTGGACAGGGGGCGCACGAGCAGTACTTC
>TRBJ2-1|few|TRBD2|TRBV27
CASSRLAGGLRDEQFF
TGTGCCAGCAGTCGACTAGCGGGAGGGTTGAGGGATGAGCAGTTCTTC
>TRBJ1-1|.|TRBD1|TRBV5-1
CASSNDRGNTEAFF
TGCGCCAGCAGCAACGACAGGGGTAACACTGAAGCTTTCTTT
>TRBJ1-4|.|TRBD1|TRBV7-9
CASSPRQGKEGEKLFF
TGTGCCAGCAGCCCCAGACAGGGGAAGGAGGGCGAAAAACTGTTTTTT
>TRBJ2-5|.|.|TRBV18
CASSPTGIQETQYF
TGTGCCAGCTCACCGACCGGGATCCAAGAGACCCAGTACTTC
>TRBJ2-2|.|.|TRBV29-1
CSVEMLGWVSGELFF
TGCAGCGTTGAAATGCTCGGGTGGGTTAGCGGGGAGCTGTTTTTT